This TCR beta chain was captured in a study of T cells in Graves' hyperthyroidism and ophthalmopathy. Study background: Blood from the periphery was taken at initial diagnosis, before any treatment.

TCR beta CDR3 regions were amplified from RNA. When the TCR CDR3 underwent first-round RT-PCR, the HTBI primer set was used. TCRdb processed the multiplex PCR reads anew with MiXCR; each CDR3 protein has one entry. The sample shows 300,000 to 500,000 distinct CDR3 sequences, about 15% of them seen only once. This CDR3 comprises 13 residues. Germline-derived CDR1 and CDR2 are MNHEY and SVGEGT. Trimming cost V 6 bases and J 0 bases, with 8 bases left between them. This clonotype was detected a few times. The chain combines TRBV6-2 or TRBV6-3 with TRBJ1-1; possibly TRBD1 for D (5 bases). The sequenced sample consisted of blood. The receptor's source is a woman aged 30 to 39 with Graves' hyperthyroidism. The CDR3 here is CASRNRLNTEAFF. The CDR3 DNA reads as TGTGCCAGCAGGAACAGGTTGAACACTGAAGCTTTCTTT.